One T cell receptor beta chain is described in this entry. The data were taken from a study of blood T cell repertoires in COVID-19. Across the study: T cells, B-cell-depleted T cells, or PBMCs provided the cDNA or gDNA that served as material.

Original analysis: Reference gene primer amplification gave estimated nucleated cell counts. Only in-frame clones appear in the TCRdb table, and some are missing; sequencing was by immunoSEQ multiplex PCR. Clone size and V and J calls were adopted from that table, with D and trimming inferred from the DNA. The repertoire holds 350,000 to 400,000 clones, with around 87% as singletons. The CDR3 totals 14 residues. The TCR sequence derives from a woman under 40 with acute COVID-19. The material sequenced was PBMCs or T cells enriched from blood (not recorded which). V is TRBV21-1 and J is TRBJ1-3. TRBV21-1 is a recognized pseudogene. In DNA, the CDR3 is TGTGCCAGCAGCATTGGGGGGGAGGGAGACACCATATATTTT. Its translation: CASSIGGEGDTIYF.